This T cell receptor beta chain was captured in a study of blood T cell repertoires in COVID-19. Study-wide background: Whether acute or convalescent, the COVID-19 samples came from the United States, Italy and Spain. The analysed material was cDNA or gDNA that came from T cells, B-cell-depleted T cells, or PBMCs.

V lost 5 bases and J lost 1; bases outside the gene matches: 14. This CDR3 has 19 amino acids. Germline V gives CDR1 LNHDA, CDR2 SQIVND (reference sequence). Original processing methods: The authors estimated nucleated cell counts from reference gene primer amplification. Some clones are missing from TCRdb's copy, which holds only in-frame ones; the method was immunoSEQ multiplex PCR. From that table come the V and J calls and clone size; the DNA was used to work out D and trimming. There are roughly 150,000 clones in the sample; more than 90% occur only once, and roughly a sixth lies in the top ten.

The chain joins TRBV19 to TRBJ1-4; 9 bases line up with TRBD1. Input material: peripheral blood. The clonotype comes from a man in his 60s with active or convalescent COVID-19. CDR3 amino acids: CASSAEPGQGFRTNEKLFF. CDR3 sequence (DNA): TGTGCCAGTAGTGCGGAACCGGGACAGGGATTTAGAACTAATGAAAAACTGTTTTTT. Full variable domain (missing parts from reference TRBV19 and TRBJ1-4): DGGITQSPKYLFRKEGQNVTLSCEQNLNHDAMYWYRQDPGQGLRLIYYSQIVNDFQKGDIAEGYSVSREKKESFPLTVTSAQKNPTAFYLCASSAEPGQGFRTNEKLFFGSGTQLSVL.